A single sample gave rise to the 2 T cell receptor beta chains below, sequenced in a study of OX40 agonist ivuxolimab in advanced cancers. Data came from immunoSEQ multiplex PCR; TCRdb stores just in-frame clones and leaves some out. This sample has fewer than 75,000 clones, with 87% found just once. This sample comprised CD4+ or CD8+ T cells sorted from blood, obtained in a trial of the OX40 agonist ivuxolimab. The origin of the receptors is an adult with an advanced solid tumor such as melanoma, head and neck, liver or kidney cancer.

CDR3 DNA: TGTGCCAGCAGCTTGGCCGCGGGACTTAACACCGGGGAGCTGTTTTTT. The encoded protein is CASSLAAGLNTGELFF. The chain is built from TRBV5-8 and TRBJ2-2; tentative D call: TRBD2 (6 bases). The length of the CDR3 is 16 residues. V was cut by 0 bases and J by 2 bases, with 11 bases left in between. From germline, CDR1 is SGHTS and CDR2 YDEGEE.

V and J are TRBV2 and TRBJ1-5; weak D call: TRBD1 (5 bases). CDR1 is SNHLY and CDR2 is FYNNEI in the germline V gene. The V and J ends lost 8 bases and 0 bases respectively, with 14 bases between them. The CDR3 spans 15 residues. The CDR3 is CASDAGTNSNQPQHF. The CDR3 coding sequence is TGTGCCAGCGACGCCGGGACGAATAGCAATCAGCCCCAGCATTTT.